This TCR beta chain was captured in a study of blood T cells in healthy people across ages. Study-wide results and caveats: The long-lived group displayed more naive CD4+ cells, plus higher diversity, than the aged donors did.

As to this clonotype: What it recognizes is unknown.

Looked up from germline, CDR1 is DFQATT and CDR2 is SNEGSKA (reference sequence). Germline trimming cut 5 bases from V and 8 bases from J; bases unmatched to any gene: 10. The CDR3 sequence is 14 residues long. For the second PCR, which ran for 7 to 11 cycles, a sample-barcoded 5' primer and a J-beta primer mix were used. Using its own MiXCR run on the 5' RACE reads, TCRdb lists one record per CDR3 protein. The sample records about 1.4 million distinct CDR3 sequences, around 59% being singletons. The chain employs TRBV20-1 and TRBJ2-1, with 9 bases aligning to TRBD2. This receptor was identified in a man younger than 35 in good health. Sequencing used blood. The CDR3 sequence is CSASRGGSSYEQFF. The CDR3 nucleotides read TGCAGTGCTTCGCGGGGGGGGTCTTCGTATGAGCAGTTCTTC.